What follows are 8 T cell receptor beta chains derived from one specimen sequenced in a study of CD8+CD57+ T cells in acquired aplastic anemia. Using genomic DNA as the template, TCR beta VDJ and CDR3 profiling was carried out. One entry per CDR3 protein, called by TCRdb with MiXCR from the reads. The sample contains around 200,000 distinct CDR3 sequences, around 50% of which appear only once. In patients chosen for sequencing, flow cytometry had shown CD8+CD57+ cell expansion. Sequencing was carried out using sorted CD4+, CD8+, or CD8+CD57+ T cells (not recorded which) from PBMCs. Receptors were obtained from a human donor with aplastic anemia.

This rearrangement joins TRBV25-1 to TRBJ1-6, with unresolved D. V was clipped by 4 bases and J by 8 bases, with 12 bases between them. The CDR3 has 14 amino acids. Germline values: CDR1 MGHDK, CDR2 SYGVNS. The CDR3 loop reads CASSVHRPYSPLHF. In nucleotides, the CDR3 is TGTGCCAGCAGTGTCCATCGTCCCTATTCACCCCTCCACTTT.

V gene TRBV2 combines with J gene TRBJ2-1, with 8 bases fitting TRBD2. The CDR3 has 15 amino acids. V dropped 6 bases and J dropped 7; count of bases not matched to a gene: 11. From germline, CDR1 is SNHLY and CDR2 FYNNEI. The CDR3 here is CASSQAGLAENEQFF. The CDR3 DNA reads TGTGCCAGCAGCCAAGCTGGACTAGCCGAAAATGAGCAGTTCTTC.

The CDR3 loop reads CSARVGGGGASTGYF. As DNA, the CDR3 is TGCAGTGCTAGAGTAGGCGGCGGGGGGGCTTCGACAGGGTATTTT. The rearrangement uses TRBV20-1 and TRBJ2-3; 9 bases match TRBD2. The CDR3 loop spans 15 amino acids. V was pared by 1 base and J by 14 bases, with 16 bases of the junction left unmatched. CDR1 and CDR2 (germline): DFQATT, SNEGSKA (reference sequence).

This clonotype was counted once. With a much larger clone just one base away, this may be a read error. The V gene is TRBV6-5, the J gene TRBJ2-5; 14 bases fit TRBD2. The CDR3 is 17 residues long. The trim removed 6 bases at V and 1 base at J, leaving 7 bases unmatched. Germline V gene sequence: CDR1 MNHEY, CDR2 SVGAGI. The CDR3 loop is CASRPGLAGAPQETQYF. DNA for the CDR3: TGTGCCAGCAGGCCGGGACTAGCGGGGGCCCCCCAAGAGACCCAGTACTTC.

The chain is built from TRBV10-3 and TRBJ2-5; 11 bases map to TRBD2. V trimming: 6 bases; J trimming: 5 bases; junction bases outside the gene matches: 8. Germline V lookup: CDR1 ENHRY, CDR2 SYGVKD. This CDR3 is built from 15 residues. Here the CDR3 reads CAISRTSGGGETQYF. DNA for the CDR3: TGTGCCATCAGCCGTACTAGCGGGGGTGGTGAGACCCAGTACTTC.

This clonotype was found many times. The rearrangement uses TRBV6-4 and TRBJ2-3; the D is unclear. Trimming removed 3 bases from V and 2 bases from J, with 9 bases in between. The CDR3 contains 14 residues. Germline CDR1 reads MRHNA; CDR2 reads SNTAGT. CDR3 sequence (DNA): TGTGCCAGCAGTGAAAAGGAGCCCACAGATACGCAGTATTTT. This gives the protein CASSEKEPTDTQYF.

This clonotype was observed at least ten times. The rearrangement links TRBV6-1 to TRBJ2-1; the D gene is possibly TRBD2 (5 bases). Germline values: CDR1 MNHNS, CDR2 SASEGT. This CDR3 has 13 residues. Trimming left V 4 bases short and J 9 bases short, with 13 bases between. This chain's CDR3 is CASSAQDSREQFF. CDR3 nucleotides: TGTGCCAGCAGTGCCCAGGACTCTCGTGAGCAGTTCTTC.

This clonotype has a count of ten or more. The chain links TRBV12-3 or TRBV12-4 to TRBJ1-3; D remains unclear. The CDR3 consists of 14 residues. V was shortened by 1 base and J by 4 bases, with 8 bases between the two germline ends. CDR3 in amino acids: CASSLGGDGNTIYF. DNA for the CDR3: TGTGCCAGCAGTTTAGGGGGAGACGGAAACACCATATATTTT.